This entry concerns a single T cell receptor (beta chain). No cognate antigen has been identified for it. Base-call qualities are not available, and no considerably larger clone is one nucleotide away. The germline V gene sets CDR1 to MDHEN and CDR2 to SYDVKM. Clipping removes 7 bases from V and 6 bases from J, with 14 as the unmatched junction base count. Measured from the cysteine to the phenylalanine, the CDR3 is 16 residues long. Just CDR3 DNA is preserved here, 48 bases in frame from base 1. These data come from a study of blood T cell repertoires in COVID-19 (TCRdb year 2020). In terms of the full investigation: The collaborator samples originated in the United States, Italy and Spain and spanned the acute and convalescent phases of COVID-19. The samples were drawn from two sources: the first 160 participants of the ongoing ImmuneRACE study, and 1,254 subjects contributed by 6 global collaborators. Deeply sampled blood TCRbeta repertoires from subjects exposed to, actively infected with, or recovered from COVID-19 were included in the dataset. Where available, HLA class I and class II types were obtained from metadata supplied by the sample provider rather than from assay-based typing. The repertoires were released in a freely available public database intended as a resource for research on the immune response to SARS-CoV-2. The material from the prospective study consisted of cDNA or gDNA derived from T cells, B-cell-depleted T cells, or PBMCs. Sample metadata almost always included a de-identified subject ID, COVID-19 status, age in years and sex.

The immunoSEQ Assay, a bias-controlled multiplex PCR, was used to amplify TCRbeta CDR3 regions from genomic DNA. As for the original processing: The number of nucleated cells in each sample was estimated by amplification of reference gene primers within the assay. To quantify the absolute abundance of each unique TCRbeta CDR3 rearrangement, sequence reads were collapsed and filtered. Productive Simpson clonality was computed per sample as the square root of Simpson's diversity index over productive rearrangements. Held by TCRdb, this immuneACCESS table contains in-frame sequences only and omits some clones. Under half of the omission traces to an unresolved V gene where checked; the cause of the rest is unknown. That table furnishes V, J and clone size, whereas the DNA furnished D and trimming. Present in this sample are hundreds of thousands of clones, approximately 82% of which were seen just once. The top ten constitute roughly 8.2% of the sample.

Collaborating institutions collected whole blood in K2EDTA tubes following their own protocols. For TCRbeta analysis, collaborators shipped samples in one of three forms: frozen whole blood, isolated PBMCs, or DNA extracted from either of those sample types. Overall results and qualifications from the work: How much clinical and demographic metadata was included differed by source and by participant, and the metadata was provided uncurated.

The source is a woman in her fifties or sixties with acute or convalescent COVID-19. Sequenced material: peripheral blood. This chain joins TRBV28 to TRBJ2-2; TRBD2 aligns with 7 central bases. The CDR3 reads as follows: CASTPAGLVWSGELFF. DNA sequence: TGTGCCAGCACCCCGGCCGGACTAGTGTGGTCCGGGGAGCTGTTTTTT.